This T cell receptor (beta chain) emerged from a study of blood T cell repertoires in COVID-19. Study-wide context: The origin of the acute and convalescent COVID-19 samples was the United States, Italy and Spain. Nucleic acid was either cDNA or gDNA, and it came from T cells, B-cell-depleted T cells, or PBMCs.

Trimming took off 0 bases at V and 12 bases at J, with 9 bases between the two ends. The CDR3 is 12 residues long. Per the germline V gene, CDR1 is LGHDT and CDR2 is YNNKEL (reference sequence). Authors' processing steps: From reference gene primer amplification, estimates of nucleated cell counts were derived. Assay: immunoSEQ multiplex PCR; the TCRdb copy retains only in-frame clones and omits some. V and J calls and clone size are given by that table; D and trimming were obtained from the DNA. Among about half a million clones listed, 70% to 90% were seen once. The source is a human donor in a cohort sampled during active COVID-19. Sequencing was done on a sample of peripheral blood. The V call is TRBV3-1 (or the pseudogene TRBV3-2), the J call TRBJ2-1; TRBD2 is a possible D gene (5 bases). The CDR3 is CASSQDLSGQFF. Here the CDR3 DNA reads TGTGCCAGCAGCCAAGATTTAAGCGGGCAGTTCTTC.